This T cell receptor beta chain derives from a study of blood T cell repertoires in COVID-19. About the study: Samples taken during acute and convalescent COVID-19 were collected in the United States, Italy and Spain. T cells, B-cell-depleted T cells, or PBMCs supplied cDNA or gDNA.

Clones were read by immunoSEQ multiplex PCR, and TCRdb kept only the in-frame ones, dropping some. The table records approximately 90,000 clones, approximately 86% of them present only once. This clone came up a few times. The CDR3 sequence is 14 residues long. Germline lookup yields CDR1 LNHDA and CDR2 SQIVND (reference sequence). Trimming shortened V by 8 bases and J by 2 bases, and 13 bases separated the two germline ends. This TCR derives from a man aged 45 to 65 with acute or convalescent COVID-19. The chain is built from TRBV19 and TRBJ2-1; possibly TRBD1 for D (5 bases). Sequencing input: peripheral blood. The CDR3: CASAVGQTYNEQFF. In DNA, the CDR3 is TGTGCCAGTGCCGTTGGACAAACCTACAATGAGCAGTTCTTC.